The following is a T cell receptor beta chain sequence with its context. Its antigen is unknown. This entry comes from a study of monozygotic twins with inflammatory bowel disease. Germline V gene sequence: CDR1 GTSNPN, CDR2 SVGIG (reference sequence). The CDR3 has 13 amino acids. The study's findings and limits: The study found lower TCRbeta diversity (inverse Simpson) in IBD patients than in healthy co-twins. Variability in patient repertoires may have come partly from differing immunosuppressive treatments.

UMIs incorporating a 6-nucleotide sample barcode were appended by means of template switching. TCRdb reworked the 5' RACE reads into one entry per CDR3 protein, no DNA. This table lists under 150,000 distinct CDR3 sequences. This chain links TRBV30 with TRBJ2-2; TCRdb lists TRBD1, though no DNA is available to test this call. The TCR sequence derives from a human donor with ulcerative colitis or Crohn's disease, or a healthy co-twin of an affected twin (not recorded which). The sequenced sample consisted of blood. CDR3 sequence reads: CAWSVSGAGELFF. Complete variable domain (other parts from reference TRBV30 and TRBJ2-2): SQTIHQWPATLVQPVGSPLSLECTVEGTSNPNLYWYRQAAGRGLQLLFYSVGIGQISSEVPQNLSASRPQDRQFILSSKKLLLSDSGFYLCAWSVSGAGELFFGEGSRLTVL.